The 5 T cell receptor beta chains below all came from one sample that was sequenced in a study of shared clonotypes between healthy human individuals (dated by TCRdb to between 2020 and 2021). CD8 naive samples consisted of CD45RO-negative cells that were positively selected for CCR7, yielding a CD45RA+CCR7+ population without TemRA cells. The library came from the immunoSEQ multiplex PCR assay. Sourced from immuneACCESS, this table was stored by TCRdb with only in-frame sequences that have V and J called. A share of the clones is absent; for the studies checked, an unresolved V gene accounts for under half, and the remainder has no known explanation. This sample comprises millions of clones, less than 95% of them detected only once. The ten largest clones capture about 1.1% of the sample. Sequenced: naive CD8+ T cells sorted from blood. Per the publication, the cell subset or site label means: CD45RA+CCR7+. The receptors originated from a man younger than 35 in good health.

This chain joins TRBV6-1 and TRBJ2-7, with D possibly called TRBD1 or TRBD2 (5 bases each). The CDR3 loop spans 16 amino acids. The germline CDR1 and CDR2 sequences are MNHNS and SASEGT. Trimming pared 2 bases from V and 0 bases from J, leaving 14 bases between. CDR3 sequence (DNA): TGTGCCAGCAGTGAATTTGAGGGGACGAACTCCTACGAGCAGTACTTC. Translating gives CASSEFEGTNSYEQYF.

The chain joins TRBV7-2 to TRBJ2-7, with 12 bases lining up with TRBD1. The V segment lost 0 bases and the J segment 3 bases; nucleotides outside the gene matches: 3. Germline CDR1 SGHTA, CDR2 FQGNSA. The CDR3 totals 16 residues. The CDR3 reads CASSLAGTGGNYEQYF. The CDR3 DNA reads as TGTGCCAGCAGCTTAGCCGGGACAGGGGGCAACTACGAGCAGTACTTC.

A word on this clone: Other DNA sequences within the sample encode an identical CDR3. The chain couples TRBV13 to TRBJ2-2, with 7 bases fitting TRBD1. V gave up 5 bases and J gave up 0 bases; unmatched junction bases: 3. Looked up from germline, CDR1 is PRHDT and CDR2 is FYEKMQ (reference sequence). CDR3 size: 15 residues. CDR3: CASSPGTANTGELFF. In DNA form, the CDR3 reads TGTGCCAGCAGCCCCGGGACAGCGAACACCGGGGAGCTGTTTTTT.

The chain employs TRBV11-3 and TRBJ2-3; D uncertain. Trimming took 5 bases from V and 5 from J, leaving 11 bases between them. Germline V CDR1 and CDR2: SGHNT, YENEEA. The CDR3 loop spans 13 amino acids. This CDR3 reads CASSASPRDTQYF. The CDR3 nucleotides are TGTGCCAGCAGCGCCTCGCCGCGAGATACGCAGTATTTT.

The chain recombines TRBV9 with TRBJ2-5; 8 nucleotides align to TRBD2. Germline CDR1 reads SGDLS; CDR2 reads YYNGEE. Losses at the gene ends were 3 bases for V and 6 bases for J; bases not matched to a gene: 4. This CDR3 region has 13 residues. CDR3 amino acids: CASSDGGAKTQYF. The CDR3 DNA is TGTGCCAGCAGCGACGGGGGGGCGAAGACCCAGTACTTC.